What follows are 6 T cell receptor beta chains derived from one specimen sequenced in a study of blood T cell repertoires in COVID-19. Measured with immunoSEQ multiplex PCR; TCRdb has only the in-frame clones, and not every one. The repertoire holds some 150,000 clones, with less than 90% as singletons. Sequencing used PBMCs or T cells enriched from blood (not recorded which). The receptor set was obtained from a woman in her forties or fifties who had been exposed to COVID-19.

The V and J genes are TRBV7-2 and TRBJ2-2, with TRBD2 matching 10 bases. The CDR3 totals 16 residues. CDR1 and CDR2 from the germline V gene are SGHTA and FQGNSA. V lost 3 bases to trimming and J lost 4 bases; unmatched junction nucleotides: 5. The CDR3 bases are TGTGCCAGCAGCTTTAGGAGCGGGAGGGGCACCGGGGAGCTGTTTTTT. As protein: CASSFRSGRGTGELFF.

This sequence joins TRBV7-9 and TRBJ1-1; D not certain. This CDR3 contains 15 residues. The germline CDR1 and CDR2 sequences are SEHNR and FQNEAQ (reference sequence). Deletions cut 5 bases from V and 0 bases from J, with 13 bases between. CDR3 DNA: TGTGCCAGCAGCCCTAACGGGATAATGAACACTGAAGCTTTCTTT. Residues: CASSPNGIMNTEAFF.

The chain uses TRBV6-5 and TRBJ2-3, with TRBD2 identical over 10 bases. This CDR3 spans 15 amino acids. The V and J ends lost 6 bases and 4 bases, in that order; junction bases with no gene match: 7. CDR1 MNHEY and CDR2 SVGAGI come from the germline V gene. The CDR3 sequence is CASRLAGASSDTQYF. The DNA of the CDR3 is TGTGCCAGCAGGCTAGCGGGGGCATCTTCAGATACGCAGTATTTT.

The J gene is TRBJ1-2, the V gene TRBV28, with 7 bases fitting TRBD1. The germline V gene encodes CDR1 MDHEN and CDR2 SYDVKM. The V gene end was trimmed by 3 bases and the J gene end by 10 bases; junction bases not matched to a gene: 8. The CDR3 length is 13 residues. CDR3 amino acids: CASSFEGEGAYTF. The CDR3 bases are TGTGCCAGCAGTTTTGAGGGTGAGGGGGCCTACACCTTC.

V and J are TRBV18 and TRBJ1-4; weak D call: TRBD1 (5 bases). The CDR3 spans 12 residues. V lost 6 bases, J lost 5 bases, and 7 bases lay in between. Germline lookup yields CDR1 KGHSH and CDR2 LQKENI. This chain's CDR3 is CASSQGNEKLFF. Written as DNA, the CDR3 is TGTGCCAGCTCGCAGGGCAATGAAAAACTGTTTTTT.

The chain recombines TRBV7-9 with TRBJ1-1; 9 nucleotides align to TRBD1. The V segment lost 5 bases and the J segment 3 bases; nucleotides outside the gene matches: 10. The CDR3 is 16 amino acids. In germline, CDR1 is SEHNR, CDR2 FQNEAQ (reference sequence). The CDR3 DNA follows: TGTGCCAGCAGCACGTACAGGGGGCGCGGGGACACTGAAGCTTTCTTT. This codes for CASSTYRGRGDTEAFF.